The 27 T cell receptor beta chains below all came from one sample that was sequenced in a study of Tregs in tolerant kidney transplant recipients (dated by TCRdb to about 2019). The library relied on the immunoSEQ multiplex PCR assay. Held by TCRdb, this immuneACCESS table contains in-frame sequences only and omits some clones. Under half of the omission traces to an unresolved V gene where checked; the cause of the rest is unknown. The table held for this sample gives some 52,000 clones. The top ten hold 0.83% of the sample. The time point label for this specimen denotes: blood sample drawn before combined kidney and bone marrow transplant. The specimen comprised CD4+ T cells from blood, sampled before the transplant. The source is a human donor who received a combined kidney and bone marrow transplant.

As regards this clone: The observed sequence ends 3 residues before the CDR3 terminus, with the missing tail filled in from the germline J gene. The chain has TRBV29-1 and TRBJ2-5; the D is unclear. CDR1 SQVTM and CDR2 ANQGSEA come from the germline V gene. This CDR3 spans 14 amino acids. Trimming stripped 6 bases from V and 2 bases from J, with 16 bases between. The CDR3 reads CSVPLVGLQETQYF. The CDR3 bases that were read are TGCAGCGTGCCCTTGGTAGGGTTACAAGAGACC.

As regards this clone: Read data end 3 residues before the CDR3 end; the end is taken from the germline J gene. The gene calls are TRBV19 and TRBJ1-5; tentative D call: TRBD1 (6 bases). The germline V gene has CDR1 LNHDA and CDR2 SQIVND (reference sequence). The V end was cut by 5 bases, the J end by 4 bases, with 12 bases between. The CDR3 is 14 residues long. Partial CDR3 DNA: TGTGCCAGTAGTTCTCAGGGGAAGAATCAGCCC. Encoded protein: CASSSQGKNQP. The whole CDR3 protein reads CASSSQGKNQPQHF.

On this clone itself: The read gets to within 3 residues of the CDR3 end, and the germline J gene fills in the rest. This sequence joins TRBV7-8 and TRBJ1-5, with 7 bases lining up with TRBD1. This CDR3 has 15 residues. With V trimmed by 5 bases and J by 4 bases, 8 bases remained unmatched. Germline CDR1 is SGHVS and CDR2 is FQNEAQ. The sequenced CDR3 bases are TGTGCCAGCAGCAAACAGGGGTTCGGGAATCAGCCC. Translating it yields CASSKQGFGNQP. The entire CDR3 reads CASSKQGFGNQPQHF.

As for this clone: The read is 3 residues too short to cover the CDR3 end, so that end is filled in from the germline J gene. This chain uses TRBV7-2 with TRBJ2-1, with 7 bases lining up with TRBD2. Trimming removed 4 bases from V and 3 bases from J; junction bases left unmatched: 0. CDR1 is SGHTA and CDR2 is FQGNSA in the germline V gene. The CDR3 is 13 amino acids. Partial CDR3 DNA: TGTGCCAGCAGCTGGACTAGCTACAATGAG. It encodes CASSWTSYNE. The full CDR3 reads CASSWTSYNEQFF.

On this clone: The CDR3 extends 3 residues past the end of the read, so its final part is completed from the germline J gene. The chain combines TRBV6-2 or TRBV6-3 with TRBJ2-5; 7 bases are a match to TRBD2. V shed 6 bases, J shed 5 bases, and the junction held 9 bases outside the gene matches. The CDR3 runs to 14 residues. Germline lookup yields CDR1 MNHEY and CDR2 SVGEGT. CDR3 region: CASSRLAVGETQYF. Incomplete CDR3 DNA: TGTGCCAGCAGCCGTCTAGCGGTGGGGGAGACC.

Worth noting for this clone: The observed sequence ends 3 residues before the CDR3 terminus, with the missing tail filled in from the germline J gene. The chain joins TRBV18 to TRBJ1-1, with TRBD1 identical over 8 bases. The V gene's germline CDR1 is KGHSH and CDR2 LQKENI. Germline trimming cut 6 bases from V and 4 bases from J; bases unmatched to any gene: 4. The CDR3 spans 13 residues. The CDR3 loop is CASSLTGGTEAFF. CDR3 bases read: TGTGCCAGCTCGCTTACAGGGGGCACTGAA.

Remarks on this clone: The CDR3 extends 3 residues past the end of the read, so its final part is completed from the germline J gene. The chain combines TRBV20-1 with TRBJ1-2, with D possibly TRBD1 on 5 matching bases. The CDR3 spans 13 residues. V lost 4 bases and J lost 5, with 14 bases in between. The V gene's germline CDR1 is DFQATT and CDR2 SNEGSKA (reference sequence). The part of the CDR3 DNA that was read is TGCAGTGCTACGCCGGGGGGGGATTATGGC. This sequence encodes CSATPGGDYG. The entire CDR3 sequence reads CSATPGGDYGYTF.

Comment on this clone: The CDR3 end is not reached by the read, which stops 3 residues before it; the germline J gene fills it in. J is TRBJ2-3 and V is TRBV30, with 7 bases aligning to TRBD2. Germline values: CDR1 GTSNPN, CDR2 SVGIG (reference sequence). After removal of 5 bases from V and 4 bases from J, the junction contained 6 bases not matched to a gene. This CDR3 region has 13 residues. This CDR3 reads CAWRSGIPDTQYF. The covered CDR3 bases are TGTGCCTGGCGGAGCGGGATACCAGATACG.

Details on this clone: The read ends 3 residues shy of where the CDR3 ends; the end is completed using the germline J gene. The genes are TRBV7-2 and TRBJ2-5, with D perhaps matching TRBD2 (6 bases). V was trimmed by 2 bases and J by 2 bases, leaving 12 bases between them. This CDR3 spans 15 amino acids. Germline V gene data show CDR1 as SGHTA and CDR2 as FQGNSA. The CDR3 sequence: CASSLLGLEQETQYF. The covered CDR3 bases are TGTGCCAGCAGCTTATTGGGACTGGAGCAAGAGACC. The complete variable domain, with remaining parts taken from reference TRBV7-2 and TRBJ2-5, reads GAGVSQSPSNKVTEKGKDVELRCDPISGHTALYWYRQSLGQGLEFLIYFQGNSAPDKSGLPSDRFSAERTGGSVSTLTIQRTQQEDSAVYLCASSLLGLEQETQYFGPGTRLLVL.

Details on this clone: The CDR3 extends 3 residues past the end of the read, so its final part is completed from the germline J gene. This chain links TRBV5-1 with TRBJ2-4; D is uncertain. Germline assignment: CDR1 SGHRS and CDR2 YFSETQ. CDR3 length: 13 residues. Trimming pared 3 bases from V and 9 bases from J, leaving 13 bases between. CDR3 DNA, as far as it was read: TGCGCCAGCAGCTCGCAGGCATTATCCATT. Its translation is CASSSQALSI. The CDR3 reads in full as CASSSQALSIQYF.

Note on this clone: From the germline J gene comes the end of the CDR3, since the read stops 3 residues before it. The chain is built from TRBV10-1 and TRBJ2-2; D unclear. CDR3 length: 12 amino acids. Germline CDR1 is WNHNN and CDR2 is SYGVQD (reference sequence). Trimming cost V 4 bases and J 4 bases, with 4 bases left between them. The CDR3 loop is CASSGGTGELFF. The sequenced CDR3 bases are TGCGCCAGCAGTGGAGGCACCGGGGAG.

In regard to this clone: The read ends 3 residues before the CDR3 terminus; that terminus is restored from the germline J gene. The chain is built from TRBV19 and TRBJ1-3, with no clear D. This CDR3 comprises 18 residues. V was clipped by 2 bases and J by 0 bases, with 17 bases between them. Germline V lookup: CDR1 LNHDA, CDR2 SQIVND (reference sequence). The CDR3 is CASSIKSPRYLSGNTIYF. Incomplete CDR3 DNA: TGTGCCAGTAGTATAAAGAGTCCGCGCTACCTCTCTGGAAACACC.

With regard to this clone: Read sequence stops 3 residues before the CDR3 end, and the germline J gene provides the missing end. V and J are TRBV5-1 and TRBJ2-5; TRBD1 aligns across 7 bases. The J segment lost 1 base and the V segment lost 0 bases, leaving 12 bases of the junction unmatched. This CDR3 region has 18 residues. Germline V CDR1 and CDR2: SGHRS, YFSETQ. CDR3 DNA, as far as it was read: TGCGCCAGCAGCTTGGGACAGGGAGTGAGCATACGCCAAGAGACC. It specifies CASSLGQGVSIRQET. The CDR3 reads in full as CASSLGQGVSIRQETQYF.

Comments on this clone: The CDR3 is cut off 3 residues early in the read; its end comes from the germline J gene. The chain links TRBV5-1 to TRBJ2-1; 7 positions match TRBD2. The J segment lost 0 bases and the V segment lost 1 base, leaving 4 bases of the junction unmatched. The CDR3 covers 16 residues. Germline loops: CDR1 SGHRS, CDR2 YFSETQ. The CDR3 is CASSLSLAASYNEQFF. CDR3 DNA, as far as it was read: TGCGCCAGCAGCTTGTCTCTAGCGGCCTCCTACAATGAG. Full variable domain (remainder filled in from reference TRBV5-1 and TRBJ2-1): KAGVTQTPRYLIKTRGQQVTLSCSPISGHRSVSWYQQTPGQGLQFLFEYFSETQRNKGNFPGRFSGRQFSNSRSEMNVSTLELGDSALYLCASSLSLAASYNEQFFGPGTRLTVL.

About this clone itself: The CDR3 extends 3 residues past the end of the read, so its final part is completed from the germline J gene. This chain joins TRBV14 and TRBJ2-5; D possibly corresponds to TRBD2 (5 bases). The CDR3 sequence is 13 residues long. Trimming left V 3 bases short and J 4 bases short, with 9 bases between. Germline-derived CDR1 and CDR2 are SGHDN and FVKESK. CDR3 amino acids: CASSHLAGETQYF. The CDR3 bases that were read are TGTGCCAGCAGCCACCTAGCCGGAGAGACC. Complete variable domain (other parts from reference TRBV14 and TRBJ2-5): EAGVTQFPSHSVIEKGQTVTLRCDPISGHDNLYWYRRVMGKEIKFLLHFVKESKQDESGMPNNRFLAERTGGTYSTLKVQPAELEDSGVYFCASSHLAGETQYFGPGTRLLVL.

Points on this clone: The CDR3 extends 3 residues past the end of the read, so its final part is completed from the germline J gene. V and J are TRBV20-1 and TRBJ1-2, with D perhaps matching TRBD1 (5 bases). The length of the CDR3 is 12 residues. Trimming removed 3 bases at V and 4 bases at J, with 9 bases between. CDR1 and CDR2 from the germline V gene are DFQATT and SNEGSKA (reference sequence). The CDR3 loop reads CSASDQGYGYTF. CDR3 DNA (partial): TGCAGTGCTAGCGACCAGGGCTATGGC.

As concerns this clone: The sequence runs out 3 residues before the end of the CDR3; the remainder is reconstructed from the germline J gene. This sequence joins TRBV5-5 and TRBJ1-2, with a weak D call TRBD1 (6 bases). The germline V gene encodes CDR1 SGHKS and CDR2 YYEKEE (reference sequence). V was pared by 1 base and J by 2 bases, with 12 bases between. The CDR3 has 15 residues. The CDR3 here is CASSLYTGMNYGYTF. The sequenced part of the CDR3 DNA is TGTGCCAGCAGCTTGTATACAGGGATGAACTATGGC.

On this clone itself: Sequencing ends 3 residues short of the CDR3 end; the germline J gene provides the rest. The chain links TRBV19 to TRBJ1-6; D unclear. The CDR3 sequence is 17 residues long. From germline, CDR1 is LNHDA and CDR2 SQIVND (reference sequence). With 5 bases removed from V and 0 bases from J, the gap between germline ends came to 14 bases. The CDR3 reads CASSLRGVSSYNSPLHF. CDR3 DNA (partial): TGTGCCAGTAGTCTGCGCGGGGTGAGCTCCTATAATTCACCC.

As for this clone: Sequencing ends 3 residues short of the CDR3 end; the germline J gene provides the rest. The chain carries TRBV19 and TRBJ2-1; 9 positions agree with TRBD1. The ends lost 1 base at V and 6 bases at J; junction bases unmatched: 7. Germline loops: CDR1 LNHDA, CDR2 SQIVND (reference sequence). The CDR3 sequence is 16 residues long. The chain's CDR3 is CASSIVGTGSLNEQFF. The CDR3 bases that were read are TGTGCCAGTAGTATAGTGGGGACAGGGAGTCTCAATGAG.

For this clone: The read finishes 3 residues shy of the CDR3 end, and the germline J gene is used to complete it. The chain employs TRBV30 and TRBJ2-7, with 8 bases aligning to TRBD1. The CDR3 is 14 amino acids. V lost 8 bases and J lost 4; bases outside the gene matches: 13. Germline CDR1 GTSNPN, CDR2 SVGIG (reference sequence). The CDR3 sequence: CALFGGTGRYEQYF. The sequenced part of the CDR3 DNA is TGTGCCCTTTTCGGAGGGACAGGCAGATACGAG.

As concerns this clone: Read data end 3 residues before the CDR3 end; the end is taken from the germline J gene. V gene TRBV20-1 combines with J gene TRBJ2-3; tentative D call: TRBD2 (6 bases). This CDR3 has 16 amino acids. The V gene's germline CDR1 is DFQATT and CDR2 SNEGSKA (reference sequence). Trimming removed 3 bases at V and 3 bases at J, with 19 bases between. CDR3 protein: CSASFFRRGRTDTQYF. The covered CDR3 bases are TGCAGTGCTAGTTTTTTCCGGCGGGGTAGAACAGATACG.

In the case of this clone: Read data end 3 residues before the CDR3 end; the end is taken from the germline J gene. J is TRBJ1-1 and V is TRBV7-9, with unresolved D. Between the trimmed V and J ends, which lost 1 base and 0 bases, there was a span of 9 bases. The germline V gene encodes CDR1 SEHNR and CDR2 FQNEAQ (reference sequence). The CDR3 contains 15 residues. The CDR3 loop is CASSLVGSLNTEAFF. CDR3 bases read: TGTGCCAGCAGCTTAGTGGGCAGTTTGAACACTGAA.

Comments on this clone: The sequenced fragment ends 3 residues before the CDR3 boundary, so the rest is inferred from the germline J gene. The chain has TRBV29-1 and TRBJ1-4; D perhaps matches TRBD1 (6 bases). The ends were cut back, 3 bases at V and 8 bases at J, with 16 bases in the middle. Germline CDR1 and CDR2: SQVTM and ANQGSEA. This CDR3 has 14 amino acids. CDR3 residues: CSVEVLGAGEKLFF. The CDR3 DNA, read in part, is TGCAGCGTTGAGGTTCTGGGGGCTGGGGAAAAA.

A word on this clone: The CDR3 is cut off 3 residues early in the read; its end comes from the germline J gene. V and J are TRBV7-8 and TRBJ1-2; 12 bases line up with TRBD1. Unmatched junction bases numbered 4, after V lost 1 base and J lost 4 bases. Germline CDR1 is SGHVS and CDR2 is FQNEAQ. This CDR3 spans 16 amino acids. CDR3 sequence reads: CASSLVRDRGLYGYTF. The covered CDR3 bases are TGTGCCAGCAGCTTAGTTCGGGACAGGGGGCTCTATGGC.

As regards this clone: The read terminates 3 residues before the CDR3 end, so the remaining end is supplied by the germline J gene. The chain carries TRBV20-1 and TRBJ2-3, with 7 bases matching TRBD2. CDR1 is DFQATT and CDR2 is SNEGSKA in the germline V gene (reference sequence). This CDR3 has 13 amino acids. The V gene end was trimmed by 6 bases and the J gene end by 0 bases; junction bases not matched to a gene: 3. Incomplete CDR3 DNA: TGCAGTGCCAAGCGGGATAGCACAGATACG. Encoded protein: CSAKRDSTDT. The CDR3 as a whole reads CSAKRDSTDTQYF.

A note on this clone: The read ends 3 residues before the CDR3 terminus; that terminus is restored from the germline J gene. Other nucleotide sequences from this sample produce the same CDR3. The genes are TRBV7-9 and TRBJ1-5; D gene ambiguous. Trimming removed 1 base at V and 3 bases at J, with 10 bases between. Looked up from germline, CDR1 is SEHNR and CDR2 is FQNEAQ (reference sequence). This CDR3 region has 15 residues. The CDR3 loop reads CASSLGPGFNQPQHF. Partial CDR3 DNA: TGTGCCAGCAGCTTAGGTCCGGGGTTCAATCAGCCC.

In regard to this clone: The observed sequence ends 3 residues before the CDR3 terminus, with the missing tail filled in from the germline J gene. The rearrangement joins TRBV30 to TRBJ2-7; 9 bases align to TRBD2. The V gene's germline CDR1 is GTSNPN and CDR2 SVGIG (reference sequence). Germline trimming cut 0 bases from V and 0 bases from J; bases unmatched to any gene: 9. This CDR3 contains 17 residues. The chain's CDR3 is CAWSVDFLAGVSYEQYF. CDR3 DNA, as far as it was read: TGTGCCTGGAGTGTTGACTTTTTAGCGGGGGTCTCCTACGAG.